This passage covers 26 T cell receptor beta chains from one sample sequenced in a study of identical twins. TCRdb re-called the 5' RACE reads with MiXCR, one entry per CDR3 protein. Of approximately 210,000 distinct CDR3 sequences detected, over 8% appear once; the ten largest clones hold 5% to 6%. The sample taken for sequencing was memory (CD45RO+) T cells sorted from blood. Every receptor here comes from a woman aged 18-29 years in good health.

This clonotype has just a few counts. At one boundary the junction diverges from the germline segment, which might be a read error. This chain joins TRBV4-2 and TRBJ2-4; no reliable D call. The germline V gene has CDR1 LGHNA and CDR2 YNFKEQ. CDR3 length: 13 amino acids. The DNA of the CDR3 is TGTGCCAGCAGCCAAGGTTCCGGCCGTGGGCACGACTTC. This gives the protein CASSQGSGRGHDF.

This clonotype was seen only a few times. The chain combines TRBV6-1 with TRBJ2-7; 11 bases are a match to TRBD2. From germline, CDR1 is MNHNS and CDR2 SASEGT. Germline trimming cut 10 bases from V and 5 bases from J; bases unmatched to any gene: 13. The CDR3 sequence is 15 residues long. This chain's CDR3 is CATQRLAGFSDEQYF. Here the CDR3 DNA reads TGTGCCACCCAAAGACTAGCGGGATTTTCTGACGAGCAGTACTTC.

The chain couples TRBV7-9 to TRBJ1-2, with D tentatively TRBD1 (5 bases). Trimming stripped 1 base from V and 8 bases from J, with 14 bases between. The length of the CDR3 is 14 residues. The germline V gene encodes CDR1 SEHNR and CDR2 FQNEAQ (reference sequence). The CDR3 DNA reads TGTGCCAGCAGCTTAGTTCAGGGTCGGGACGGCTACACCTTC. It translates to CASSLVQGRDGYTF.

This clonotype was recorded at least ten times. This chain connects TRBV20-1 to TRBJ1-2, with TRBD1 matching over 8 bases. The ends lost 4 bases at V and 4 bases at J; junction bases unmatched: 8. The CDR3 has 14 amino acids. The germline V gene encodes CDR1 DFQATT and CDR2 SNEGSKA (reference sequence). CDR3 amino acids: CSATFAGGIYGYTF. Written as DNA, the CDR3 is TGCAGTGCTACTTTTGCAGGGGGCATCTATGGCTACACCTTC.

This clonotype occurred a few times. The chain links TRBV29-1 to TRBJ2-7; a possible D gene is TRBD1 (5 bases). Deletions cut 4 bases from V and 1 base from J, with 14 bases between. Germline-derived CDR1 and CDR2 are SQVTM and ANQGSEA. This CDR3 has 14 residues. CDR3 sequence: CSVGVGHKSYEQYF. The CDR3 region has the DNA TGCAGCGTTGGGGTCGGACATAAGTCCTACGAGCAGTACTTC.

This clonotype has ten or more counts. This chain joins TRBV29-1 and TRBJ2-7; D possibly uses TRBD1 or TRBD2 (5 bases each). From germline, CDR1 is SQVTM and CDR2 ANQGSEA. V was shortened by 7 bases and J by 1 base, with 11 bases between the two germline ends. The CDR3 has 12 amino acids. DNA of the CDR3: TGCAGCGCCCGGGACGAGTCCTACGAGCAGTACTTC. Its protein product is CSARDESYEQYF.

In DNA form, the CDR3 reads TGTGCCAGCAGTGGTGACAGGGACTATGGCTACACCTTC. It translates to CASSGDRDYGYTF. This chain uses TRBV2 with TRBJ1-2, with 7 bases aligning to TRBD1. The CDR3 extends over 13 amino acids. Trimming at V came to 4 bases and at J to 3 bases, leaving 2 bases not matched to a gene. Germline V gene lookup returns CDR1 SNHLY and CDR2 FYNNEI.

This clonotype was seen at least ten times. J is TRBJ2-3 and V is TRBV6-2 or TRBV6-3; a possible D gene is TRBD2 (6 bases). The germline V gene encodes CDR1 MNHEY and CDR2 SVGEGT. This CDR3 has 12 residues. The DNA of the CDR3 is TGTGCTTGCGGAGGGAGTGTACATACGCAGTATTTT. This codes for CACGGSVHTQYF.

This clonotype was recorded a few times. V gene TRBV12-3 or TRBV12-4 combines with J gene TRBJ2-7; tentative D call: TRBD1 (6 bases). The CDR3 totals 13 residues. Trimming pared 8 bases from V and 3 bases from J, leaving 14 bases between. In DNA form, the CDR3 reads TGTGCCAGCTCGGGCAGGGGCATCTACGAGCAGTACTTC. The encoded protein is CASSGRGIYEQYF.

The gene calls are TRBV7-9 and TRBJ2-3; no reliable D call. CDR3 length: 13 residues. Trimming shortened V by 0 bases and J by 7 bases, and 8 bases separated the two germline ends. Germline CDR1 SEHNR, CDR2 FQNEAQ (reference sequence). The CDR3, as DNA: TGTGCCAGCAGCTTAGCGTTTGCGAATACGCAGTATTTT. This codes for CASSLAFANTQYF.

This chain connects TRBV20-1 to TRBJ2-7; possibly TRBD1 or TRBD2 for D (5 bases each). This CDR3 region has 14 residues. Germline V lookup: CDR1 DFQATT, CDR2 SNEGSKA (reference sequence). V dropped 5 bases and J dropped 2 bases, with 16 bases sitting between them. CDR3 residues: CSAEDRDGTYEQYF. The CDR3 DNA reads as TGCAGTGCTGAAGACCGGGACGGAACCTACGAGCAGTACTTC.

This clonotype came up a few times. The V call is TRBV29-1, the J call TRBJ1-1, with D hard to call. Per the germline V gene, CDR1 is SQVTM and CDR2 is ANQGSEA. Trimming removed 1 base at V and 12 bases at J, with 12 bases between. The CDR3 spans 11 residues. Written as DNA, the CDR3 is TGCAGCGTTGAAGGGACTCCCACGACTTTCTTT. Its translation: CSVEGTPTTFF.

This clonotype was counted at least ten times. This chain joins TRBV12-3 or TRBV12-4 and TRBJ1-1; tentatively, D is TRBD1 (6 bases). The V end was cut by 4 bases, the J end by 0 bases, with 15 bases between. The CDR3 consists of 16 residues. The CDR3 region is CASSSNRADMNTEAFF. The CDR3 DNA follows: TGTGCCAGCAGTTCTAACAGGGCCGATATGAACACTGAAGCTTTCTTT.

The chain links TRBV11-2 to TRBJ2-5; D remains unclear. Germline V CDR1 and CDR2: SGHAT, FQNNGV. The CDR3 sequence is 15 residues long. V lost 8 bases to trimming and J lost 1 base, with 17 bases between them. The DNA for the CDR3 is TGTGCCAGCCTCCGGCCTGGACGGTCCCAAGAGACCCAGTACTTC. As protein: CASLRPGRSQETQYF. Drawing the rest from reference TRBV11-2 and TRBJ2-5, the complete variable domain is EAGVAQSPRYKIIEKRQSVAFWCNPISGHATLYWYQQILGQGPKLLIQFQNNGVVDDSQLPKDRFSAERLKGVDSTLKIQPAKLEDSAVYLCASLRPGRSQETQYFGPGTRLLVL.

This clonotype turned up a few times. The chain joins TRBV29-1 to TRBJ2-1; possibly TRBD1 for D (6 bases). Germline lookup yields CDR1 SQVTM and CDR2 ANQGSEA. There are 15 residues in the CDR3. V lost 7 bases and J 7 bases, leaving 23 bases between the germline ends. CDR3 bases: TGCAGCGCAACCCCACCGTGGGACAACGCTAATGAGCAGTTCTTC. Translation: CSATPPWDNANEQFF.

This clonotype came up many times. The chain recombines TRBV6-1 with TRBJ2-1, with unresolved D. The CDR3 sequence is 11 residues long. Trimming stripped 4 bases from V and 7 bases from J, with 5 bases between. Germline-derived CDR1 and CDR2 are MNHNS and SASEGT. CDR3: CASSVLNEQFF. CDR3 nucleotides: TGTGCCAGCAGTGTTTTAAATGAGCAGTTCTTC.

The V and J genes are TRBV30 and TRBJ2-1, with D perhaps matching TRBD2 (6 bases). The length of the CDR3 is 16 residues. The ends were cut back, 3 bases at V and 0 bases at J, with 15 bases in the middle. Germline V CDR1 and CDR2: GTSNPN, SVGIG (reference sequence). CDR3 DNA: TGTGCCTGGAGCAAAGGGACTCCCAGCTCCTACAATGAGCAGTTCTTC. Translated: CAWSKGTPSSYNEQFF.

This clonotype has more than one count but fewer than ten. J is TRBJ1-2 and V is TRBV20-1; D is ambiguous. The CDR3 spans 12 residues. Germline CDR1 DFQATT, CDR2 SNEGSKA (reference sequence). V was cut by 2 bases and J by 1 base, with 5 bases left in between. CDR3 region: CSARPNNYGYTF. The CDR3 bases are TGCAGTGCTAGACCCAATAACTATGGCTACACCTTC.

In its sample, this clonotype was seen a few times. V and J are TRBV30 and TRBJ2-7; D remains ambiguous. Trimming pared 3 bases from V and 1 base from J, leaving 4 bases between. CDR3 size: 11 residues. Germline CDR1 and CDR2: GTSNPN and SVGIG (reference sequence). CDR3 DNA sequence: TGTGCCTGGAGCGCATCCTACGAGCAGTACTTC. As protein: CAWSASYEQYF.

This clonotype was counted only a few times. The gene calls are TRBV10-3 and TRBJ2-3; D is tentatively TRBD1 or TRBD2 (5 bases each). Trimming took off 8 bases at V and 2 bases at J, with 14 bases between the two ends. This CDR3 contains 14 residues. Germline V lookup: CDR1 ENHRY, CDR2 SYGVKD. The CDR3 region has the DNA TGTGCCATCGGCCGGGGCGGACCCACAGATACGCAGTATTTT. Its translation is CAIGRGGPTDTQYF.

This clonotype was picked up a small number of times. The V gene is TRBV20-1, the J gene TRBJ2-1; TRBD1 is a possible D gene (5 bases). This CDR3 contains 14 residues. With 3 bases removed from V and 4 bases from J, the gap between germline ends came to 13 bases. Germline assignment: CDR1 DFQATT and CDR2 SNEGSKA (reference sequence). DNA of the CDR3: TGCAGTGCTAGTTTGGCAGGGTGGTACAATGAGCAGTTCTTC. It specifies CSASLAGWYNEQFF.

The V and J genes are TRBV12-3 or TRBV12-4 and TRBJ1-1, with TRBD1 identical over 8 bases. The CDR3 has 13 residues. V shed 2 bases and J 10 bases; nucleotides not matched to a gene: 6. The CDR3 region has the DNA TGTGCCAGCAGTTTAAGCCAGGGGGCAGGAGCTTTCTTT. Translated: CASSLSQGAGAFF.

The sample holds a few counts of this clonotype. The chain recombines TRBV10-3 with TRBJ2-3; tentatively, D is TRBD2 (5 bases). There are 15 residues in the CDR3. The germline gives CDR1 ENHRY, CDR2 SYGVKD. V was trimmed by 3 bases and J by 4 bases, leaving 14 bases between them. The CDR3: CAISDIHTRADTQYF. Written as DNA, the CDR3 is TGTGCCATCAGTGACATACATACGAGGGCAGATACGCAGTATTTT.

The chain combines TRBV7-2 with TRBJ2-1; 11 nucleotides agree with TRBD2. Germline CDR1 and CDR2: SGHTA and FQGNSA. V gave up 5 bases and J gave up 9 bases; unmatched junction bases: 12. The CDR3 runs to 16 residues. CDR3 amino acids: CASSPSLAGGSGEQFF. CDR3 in DNA: TGTGCCAGCAGCCCAAGCCTAGCGGGGGGCTCCGGTGAGCAGTTCTTC.

This clonotype was observed many times. CDR3 bases: TGTGCCAGCAGCTTAGCTCAGGGATCAGGGAGAGACATTCAGTACTTC. Translating it yields CASSLAQGSGRDIQYF. The V gene is TRBV7-8, the J gene TRBJ2-4; perhaps D is TRBD1 or TRBD2 (5 bases each). Trimming stripped 0 bases from V and 8 bases from J, with 17 bases between. Germline V gene sequence: CDR1 SGHVS, CDR2 FQNEAQ. The CDR3 is 16 amino acids.

In its sample, this clonotype was seen many times. The gene calls are TRBV12-3 or TRBV12-4 and TRBJ2-5; no clear D. V gave up 8 bases and J gave up 5 bases, with 6 bases separating them. This CDR3 has 10 amino acids. The CDR3 bases are TGTGCCAGCGCGCGCGAGACCCAGTACTTC. Its translation: CASARETQYF.